The next 18 T cell receptor beta chains were all read from a single sample in a study of graft-versus-host responses after intestinal transplantation. Their target antigens are unknown. Repertoires were generated with immunoSEQ multiplex PCR, while TCRdb's copy carries only in-frame clones and drops some. Found here are about 110,000 clones, about 93% of them singletons; the top ten hold less than 0.55%. The input for sequencing was unstimulated CD8+ T cells sorted from spleen or lymph node cells, taken before intestinal transplant. All receptors derive from a human donor who received an intestinal transplant.

The CDR3 nucleotides are TGTGCCAGCAGTGGGACAGCTACTGGAAACACCATATATTTT. This translates into CASSGTATGNTIYF. This chain connects TRBV2 to TRBJ1-3, with D possibly matching TRBD1 (6 bases). The ends were cut back, 4 bases at V and 2 bases at J, with 9 bases in the middle. The CDR3 spans 14 residues. The germline gives CDR1 SNHLY, CDR2 FYNNEI.

The chain recombines TRBV2 with TRBJ2-7; TRBD1 agrees at 12 bases. Trimming took 9 bases from V and 3 from J; bases not matched to a gene: 6. The CDR3 extends over 14 amino acids. Germline V gene data show CDR1 as SNHLY and CDR2 as FYNNEI. CDR3 in amino acids: CASKGQGAFYEQYF. CDR3 bases: TGTGCCAGTAAGGGACAGGGGGCATTCTACGAGCAGTACTTC.

The CDR3 nucleotides are TGTGCCACCAGGGAGACAGACTCTAGCGCACCGTACCAAGAGACCCAGTACTTC. Its translation is CATRETDSSAPYQETQYF. The V and J genes are TRBV15 and TRBJ2-5, with D perhaps matching TRBD2 (6 bases). Per the germline V gene, CDR1 is LNHNV and CDR2 is YYDKDF (reference sequence). The CDR3 runs to 18 residues. The V gene lost 6 bases and the J gene lost 0 bases, with 23 bases spanning the gap.

This clone occurred a few times. The J gene is TRBJ2-7, the V gene TRBV19, with 7 bases lining up with TRBD2. This CDR3 has 15 residues. V lost 6 bases, J lost 1 base, and 9 bases stayed unmatched. Germline CDR1 LNHDA, CDR2 SQIVND (reference sequence). CDR3 sequence reads: CASRSAAGGSYEQYF. The CDR3 nucleotides read TGTGCCAGTAGGTCAGCGGCCGGGGGGTCCTACGAGCAGTACTTC. Complete variable domain (other parts from reference TRBV19 and TRBJ2-7): DGGITQSPKYLFRKEGQNVTLSCEQNLNHDAMYWYRQDPGQGLRLIYYSQIVNDFQKGDIAEGYSVSREKKESFPLTVTSAQKNPTAFYLCASRSAAGGSYEQYFGPGTRLTVT.

The DNA for the CDR3 is TGCAGTGCCTCCCTTTCCGAGCAGTACTTC. Amino acid sequence: CSASLSEQYF. The V gene is TRBV20-1, the J gene TRBJ2-7; no firm D call. This CDR3 is 10 amino acids long. V was pared by 6 bases and J by 6 bases, with 9 bases between. Germline V gives CDR1 DFQATT, CDR2 SNEGSKA (reference sequence).

J is TRBJ1-5 and V is TRBV6-5; no firm D call. Germline V gene data show CDR1 as MNHEY and CDR2 as SVGAGI. Between the trimmed V and J ends, which lost 0 bases and 8 bases, there was a span of 8 bases. CDR3 length: 13 amino acids. Here the CDR3 reads CASSYSAAKPQHF. CDR3 in DNA: TGTGCCAGCAGTTACTCGGCTGCTAAGCCCCAGCATTTT.

This sequence joins TRBV6-1 and TRBJ2-1; TRBD1 agrees at 12 bases. This CDR3 has 19 residues. Losses at the gene ends were 2 bases for V and 4 bases for J; bases not matched to a gene: 12. From germline, CDR1 is MNHNS and CDR2 SASEGT. The CDR3 DNA follows: TGTGCCAGCAGTGAATGGGGGACAGGGGGCTCCCCCGCGTACAATGAGCAGTTCTTC. Residues: CASSEWGTGGSPAYNEQFF.

The V call is TRBV15, the J call TRBJ1-5; the D is unclear. The CDR3 runs to 13 residues. In germline, CDR1 is LNHNV, CDR2 YYDKDF (reference sequence). V was cut by 2 bases and J by 5 bases, with 7 bases left in between. CDR3 in DNA: TGTGCCACCAGCAGACCCGACCATCAGCCCCAGCATTTT. It yields the protein CATSRPDHQPQHF.

This rearrangement joins TRBV27 to TRBJ2-1; TRBD2 is a possible D gene (5 bases). The CDR3 is made up of 13 amino acids. Germline V gives CDR1 MNHEY, CDR2 SMNVEV (reference sequence). The V and J ends lost 1 base and 12 bases respectively, with 13 bases between them. CDR3 sequence: CASSLLAPTGQFF. In DNA, the CDR3 is TGTGCCAGCAGTTTATTAGCGCCGACGGGGCAGTTCTTC.

This clone has a handful of counts. The rearrangement uses TRBV27 and TRBJ2-3; D is ambiguous. Trimming took 6 bases from V and 1 from J, leaving 11 bases between them. The germline V gene has CDR1 MNHEY and CDR2 SMNVEV (reference sequence). The CDR3 spans 14 residues. The CDR3 is CASRMSGGTDTQYF. The CDR3 region has the DNA TGTGCCAGCAGAATGAGTGGCGGCACAGATACGCAGTATTTT.

This clone was detected only once. The chain is built from TRBV5-4 and TRBJ2-3; D is undetermined. Trimming pared 4 bases from V and 0 bases from J, leaving 12 bases between. Germline V gene sequence: CDR1 SGHNT, CDR2 YYREEE (reference sequence). The CDR3 sequence is 15 residues long. The DNA for the CDR3 is TGTGCCAGCAGCCCCCGGCTAGGCAGCACAGATACGCAGTATTTT. Protein: CASSPRLGSTDTQYF.

The genes are TRBV27 and TRBJ2-7; possible D gene TRBD1, 6 bases. V was shortened by 2 bases and J by 5 bases, with 10 bases between the two germline ends. There are 13 residues in the CDR3. Germline CDR1 MNHEY, CDR2 SMNVEV (reference sequence). The CDR3, as DNA: TGTGCCAGCAGTTTAACAGGGTCCCACGAGCAGTACTTC. This translates into CASSLTGSHEQYF.

This sequence joins TRBV9 and TRBJ2-7; D gene unclear. The CDR3 has 14 residues. Between the trimmed V and J ends, which lost 0 bases and 6 bases, there was a span of 13 bases. CDR1 SGDLS and CDR2 YYNGEE come from the germline V gene. CDR3 DNA sequence: TGTGCCAGCAGCGTAGCTTATAGTGGAAGCGAGCAGTACTTC. Protein sequence: CASSVAYSGSEQYF.

J is TRBJ2-7 and V is TRBV7-6; 9 bases match TRBD1. The ends lost 4 bases at V and 2 bases at J; junction bases unmatched: 3. The CDR3 covers 14 residues. Per germline, CDR1 SGHVS and CDR2 FNYEAQ. The CDR3 reads CASSSGTGPYEQYF. In DNA, the CDR3 is TGTGCCAGCAGCTCCGGGACAGGGCCCTACGAGCAGTACTTC.

The chain joins TRBV7-3 to TRBJ1-1, with a tentative D call TRBD1 (6 bases). This CDR3 spans 14 amino acids. CDR1 SGHTA and CDR2 FQGTGA come from the germline V gene. V gave up 2 bases and J gave up 6 bases, with 13 bases separating them. CDR3 bases: TGTGCCAGCAGCTTATCTGGGGGCGCGGCTGAAGCTTTCTTT. It is translated as CASSLSGGAAEAFF.

The chain has TRBV6-5 and TRBJ2-1; tentative D call: TRBD1 (6 bases). Trimming took 7 bases from V and 7 from J, leaving 14 bases between them. The CDR3 covers 13 residues. Germline-derived CDR1 and CDR2 are MNHEY and SVGAGI. DNA for the CDR3: TGTGCCAGCAAATGGGGCAGGGGAAATGAGCAGTTCTTC. Its protein product is CASKWGRGNEQFF.

The V call is TRBV27, the J call TRBJ2-2; unclear D gene. The length of the CDR3 is 14 residues. Between the trimmed V and J ends, which lost 5 bases and 3 bases, there was a span of 10 bases. Germline CDR1 and CDR2: MNHEY and SMNVEV (reference sequence). The CDR3 sequence is CASSPRSYTGELFF. The CDR3 DNA sequence: TGTGCCAGCAGTCCCAGGTCCTACACCGGGGAGCTGTTTTTT.

V gene TRBV19 combines with J gene TRBJ2-6, with no clear D. The CDR3 runs 17 residues. The germline gives CDR1 LNHDA, CDR2 SQIVND (reference sequence). V shed 3 bases and J shed 2 bases, with 14 bases lying between them. The CDR3 reads CASSIGYGFAGANVLTF. The CDR3 DNA reads as TGTGCCAGTAGTATTGGGTACGGGTTCGCTGGGGCCAACGTCCTGACTTTC.